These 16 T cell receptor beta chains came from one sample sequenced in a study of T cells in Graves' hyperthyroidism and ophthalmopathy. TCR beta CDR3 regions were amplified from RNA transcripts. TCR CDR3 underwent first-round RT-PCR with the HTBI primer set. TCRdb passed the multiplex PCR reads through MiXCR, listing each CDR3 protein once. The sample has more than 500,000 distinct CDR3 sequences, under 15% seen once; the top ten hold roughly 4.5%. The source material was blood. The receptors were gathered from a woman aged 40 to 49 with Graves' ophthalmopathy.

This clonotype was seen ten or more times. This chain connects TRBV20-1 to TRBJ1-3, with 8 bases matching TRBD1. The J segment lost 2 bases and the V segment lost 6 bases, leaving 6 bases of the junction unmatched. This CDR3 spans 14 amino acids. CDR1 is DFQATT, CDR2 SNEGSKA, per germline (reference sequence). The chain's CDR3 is CSARQGAAGNTIYF. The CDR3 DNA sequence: TGCAGTGCCCGTCAGGGGGCAGCTGGAAACACCATATATTTT.

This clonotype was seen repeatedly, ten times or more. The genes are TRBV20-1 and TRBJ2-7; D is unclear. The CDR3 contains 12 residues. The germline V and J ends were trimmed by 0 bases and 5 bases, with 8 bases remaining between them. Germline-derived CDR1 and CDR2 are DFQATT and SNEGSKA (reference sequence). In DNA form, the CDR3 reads TGCAGTGCTAGAGATGCAGGACACGAGCAGTACTTC. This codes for CSARDAGHEQYF.

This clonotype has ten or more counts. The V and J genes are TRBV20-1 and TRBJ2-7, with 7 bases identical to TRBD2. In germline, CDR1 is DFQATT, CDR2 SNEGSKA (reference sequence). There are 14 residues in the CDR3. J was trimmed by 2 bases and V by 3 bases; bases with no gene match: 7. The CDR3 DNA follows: TGCAGTGCTAGGGCTAGCGGTCTCACCTACGAGCAGTACTTC. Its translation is CSARASGLTYEQYF.

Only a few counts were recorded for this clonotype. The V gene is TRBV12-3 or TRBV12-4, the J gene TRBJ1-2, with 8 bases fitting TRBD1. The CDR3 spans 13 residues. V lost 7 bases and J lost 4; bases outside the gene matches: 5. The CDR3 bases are TGTGCCAGCACCCTCAGGGGGCTCTATGGCTACACCTTC. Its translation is CASTLRGLYGYTF.

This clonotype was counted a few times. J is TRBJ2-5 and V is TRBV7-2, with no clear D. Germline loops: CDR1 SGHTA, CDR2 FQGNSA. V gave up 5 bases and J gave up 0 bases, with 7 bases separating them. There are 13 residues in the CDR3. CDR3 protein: CASSPLYQETQYF. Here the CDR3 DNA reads TGTGCCAGCAGCCCACTATACCAAGAGACCCAGTACTTC.

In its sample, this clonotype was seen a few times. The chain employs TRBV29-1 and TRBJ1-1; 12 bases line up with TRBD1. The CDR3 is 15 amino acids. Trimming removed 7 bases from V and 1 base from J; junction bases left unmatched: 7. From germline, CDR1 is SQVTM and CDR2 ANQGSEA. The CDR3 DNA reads TGCAGCGGTGGGACAGGGGGCGCGAAGAACACTGAAGCTTTCTTT. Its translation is CSGGTGGAKNTEAFF.

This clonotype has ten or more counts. The CDR3 DNA is TGTGCCAGCAGCCAAGATCATAGCACAAAGAACCCCGAGACCCAGTACTTC. Amino acid sequence: CASSQDHSTKNPETQYF. The chain links TRBV3-1 to TRBJ2-5; D gene unclear. The CDR3 contains 17 residues. V was shortened by 0 bases and J by 5 bases, with 19 bases between the two germline ends. CDR1 and CDR2 from the germline V gene are LGHDT and YNNKEL (reference sequence).

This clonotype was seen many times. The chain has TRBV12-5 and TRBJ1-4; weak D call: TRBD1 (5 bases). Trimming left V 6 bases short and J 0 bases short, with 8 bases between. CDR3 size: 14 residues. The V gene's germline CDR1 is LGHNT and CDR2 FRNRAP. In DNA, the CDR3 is TGTGCTAGTGGACCGGGGGCAACTAATGAAAAACTGTTTTTT. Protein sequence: CASGPGATNEKLFF. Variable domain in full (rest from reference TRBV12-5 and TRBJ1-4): DARVTQTPRHKVTEMGQEVTMRCQPILGHNTVFWYRQTMMQGLELLAYFRNRAPLDDSGMPKDRFSAEMPDATLATLKIQPSEPRDSAVYFCASGPGATNEKLFFGSGTQLSVL.

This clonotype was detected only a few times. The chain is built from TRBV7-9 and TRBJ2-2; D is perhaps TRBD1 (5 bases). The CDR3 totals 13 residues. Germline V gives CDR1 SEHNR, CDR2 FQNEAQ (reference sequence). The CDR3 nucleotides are TGTACCACCAGGGATACGAACACCGGGGAGCTGTTTTTT. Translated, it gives CTTRDTNTGELFF.

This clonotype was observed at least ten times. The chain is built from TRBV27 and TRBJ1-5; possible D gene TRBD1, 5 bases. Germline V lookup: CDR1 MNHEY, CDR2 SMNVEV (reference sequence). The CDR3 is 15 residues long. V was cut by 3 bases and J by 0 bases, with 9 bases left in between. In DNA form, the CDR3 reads TGTGCCAGCAGTTTGACAGCTTATAGCAATCAGCCCCAGCATTTT. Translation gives CASSLTAYSNQPQHF.

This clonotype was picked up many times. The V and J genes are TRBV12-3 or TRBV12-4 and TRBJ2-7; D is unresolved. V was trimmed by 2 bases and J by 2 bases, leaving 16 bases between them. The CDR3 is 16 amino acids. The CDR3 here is CASSLSRSGQTYEQYF. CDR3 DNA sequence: TGTGCCAGCAGTTTAAGCCGGTCGGGCCAAACCTACGAGCAGTACTTC.

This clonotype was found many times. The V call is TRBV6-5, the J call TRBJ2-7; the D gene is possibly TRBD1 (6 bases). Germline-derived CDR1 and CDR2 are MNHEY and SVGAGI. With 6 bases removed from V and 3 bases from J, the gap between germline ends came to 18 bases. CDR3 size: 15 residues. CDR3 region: CASRTGYGVFYEQYF. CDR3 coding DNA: TGTGCCAGCAGAACAGGGTACGGAGTTTTCTACGAGCAGTACTTC.

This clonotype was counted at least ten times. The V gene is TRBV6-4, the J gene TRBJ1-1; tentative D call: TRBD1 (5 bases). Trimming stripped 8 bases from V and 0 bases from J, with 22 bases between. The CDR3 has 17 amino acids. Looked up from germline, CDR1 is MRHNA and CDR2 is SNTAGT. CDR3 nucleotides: TGTGCCAGCCCCAAGGGACGCCTAGACAAATTGAACACTGAAGCTTTCTTT. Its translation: CASPKGRLDKLNTEAFF.

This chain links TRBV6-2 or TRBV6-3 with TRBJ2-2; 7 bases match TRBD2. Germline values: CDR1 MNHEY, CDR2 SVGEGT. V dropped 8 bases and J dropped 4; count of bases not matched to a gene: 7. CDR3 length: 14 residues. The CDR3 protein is CASGNGRLTGELFF. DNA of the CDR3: TGTGCCAGCGGGAACGGGAGGCTCACCGGGGAGCTGTTTTTT.

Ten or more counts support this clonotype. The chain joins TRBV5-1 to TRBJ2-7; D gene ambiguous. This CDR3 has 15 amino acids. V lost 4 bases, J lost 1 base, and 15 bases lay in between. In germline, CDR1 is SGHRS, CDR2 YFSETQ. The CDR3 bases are TGCGCCAGCAGCCAACGGGCGGATGGGTCCTACGAGCAGTACTTC. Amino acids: CASSQRADGSYEQYF.

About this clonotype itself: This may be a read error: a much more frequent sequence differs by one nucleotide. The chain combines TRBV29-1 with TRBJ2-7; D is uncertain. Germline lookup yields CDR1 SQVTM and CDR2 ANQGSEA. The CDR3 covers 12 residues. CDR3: CSVRDINYGQYF. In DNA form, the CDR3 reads TGCAGCGTTCGTGACATCAACTACGGGCAGTACTTC.